These T cell receptor beta chains were read from a single sample in a study of blood T cell repertoires in COVID-19. The assay was immunoSEQ multiplex PCR, and TCRdb's table has in-frame clones only and misses some. The sample consists of about 270,000 clones, approximately 90% of them appearing once. Sequenced: PBMCs or T cells enriched from blood (not recorded which). The source of these receptors is a man aged 35 to 55 who had been exposed to COVID-19. The CDR3 runs from the conserved cysteine through the conserved F or W. The order of the fields is J gene, D gene, clone size, V gene, CDR3 protein, CDR3 DNA. A D gene is named only where the DNA matches it firmly. Size tells how often a clone was seen (once, few, many) or the class of an expanded clone, and some rows leave it out.

J: TRBJ2-7
D: -
size: -
V: TRBV6-5
CDR3: CAGRTGTTYEQYF
DNA: TGTGCCGGTAGAACCGGGACAACCTACGAGCAGTACTTC

J: TRBJ1-1
D: -
size: -
V: TRBV28
CDR3: CASSLRGLSTEAFF
DNA: TGTGCCAGCAGTTTGCGGGGGCTGAGCACTGAAGCTTTCTTT

J: TRBJ2-5
D: TRBD2
size: -
V: TRBV4-3
CDR3: CASSQDGEAGAETQYF
DNA: TGCGCCAGCAGCCAAGACGGGGAGGCGGGAGCGGAGACCCAGTACTTC

J: TRBJ1-2
D: TRBD1
size: -
V: TRBV30
CDR3: CAWSFPPTGGSGYTF
DNA: TGTGCCTGGAGTTTCCCTCCGACAGGGGGTAGTGGCTACACCTTC

J: TRBJ1-4
D: TRBD1
size: once
V: TRBV19
CDR3: CASSTAGTGVQKLFF
DNA: TGTGCCAGTAGTACCGCCGGGACAGGGGTCCAAAAACTGTTTTTT

J: TRBJ1-1
D: -
size: -
V: TRBV7-3
CDR3: CASSPQANTEAFF
DNA: TGTGCCAGCAGCCCTCAAGCGAACACTGAAGCTTTCTTT

J: TRBJ1-1
D: -
size: -
V: TRBV12-3/TRBV12-4
CDR3: CASSSAGSEAFF
DNA: TGTGCCAGCAGTTCCGCGGGCTCTGAAGCTTTCTTT

J: TRBJ2-1
D: -
size: -
V: TRBV4-1
CDR3: CASSQEAAASAYNEQFF
DNA: TGCGCCAGCAGCCAAGAGGCGGCGGCTAGCGCGTACAATGAGCAGTTCTTC

J: TRBJ2-3
D: TRBD1
size: -
V: TRBV9
CDR3: CASSTGGAGTDTQYF
DNA: TGTGCCAGCAGCACAGGGGGCGCGGGCACAGATACGCAGTATTTT

J: TRBJ2-7
D: TRBD1
size: once
V: TRBV4-3
CDR3: CASSQDWRQGYEQYF
DNA: TGCGCCAGCAGCCAAGATTGGAGACAGGGCTACGAGCAGTACTTC

J: TRBJ2-7
D: TRBD2
size: -
V: TRBV4-3
CDR3: CASSYSSGSVYEQYF
DNA: TGCGCCAGCAGCTACTCTAGCGGGAGTGTCTACGAGCAGTACTTC

J: TRBJ1-1
D: -
size: -
V: TRBV5-1
CDR3: CASSSQGLTEAFF
DNA: TGCGCCAGCAGCTCCCAGGGGCTCACTGAAGCTTTCTTT

J: TRBJ2-2
D: -
size: -
V: TRBV11-2
CDR3: CASSLVPGELFF
DNA: TGTGCCAGCAGCTTAGTTCCTGGGGAGCTGTTTTTT

J: TRBJ2-7
D: TRBD1
size: once
V: TRBV28
CDR3: CASSLHAGTDSYEQYF
DNA: TGTGCCAGCAGTCTACACGCCGGGACAGACTCCTACGAGCAGTACTTC

J: TRBJ1-2
D: -
size: -
V: TRBV24-1
CDR3: CATSSNSGYTF
DNA: TGTGCCACCAGTTCGAACAGCGGCTACACCTTC

J: TRBJ2-2
D: -
size: -
V: TRBV28
CDR3: CASTLGARGGELFF
DNA: TGTGCCAGCACCCTGGGGGCCAGGGGCGGGGAGCTGTTTTTT

J: TRBJ2-3
D: TRBD2
size: -
V: TRBV19
CDR3: CASSIDGGLGIFDTQYF
DNA: TGTGCCAGTAGTATAGACGGGGGACTAGGGATTTTCGATACGCAGTATTTT

J: TRBJ2-3
D: TRBD2
size: -
V: TRBV7-6
CDR3: CASSLGAGVTDTQYF
DNA: TGTGCCAGCAGCTTAGGGGCGGGAGTAACAGATACGCAGTATTTT

J: TRBJ2-7
D: -
size: -
V: TRBV5-6
CDR3: CASSFYAQTYEQYF
DNA: TGTGCCAGCAGCTTCTATGCACAGACCTACGAGCAGTACTTC

J: TRBJ2-1
D: TRBD2
size: -
V: TRBV19
CDR3: CASSPGLARTYNEQFF
DNA: TGTGCCAGTAGCCCAGGACTAGCGAGAACCTACAATGAGCAGTTCTTC

J: TRBJ2-7
D: TRBD2
size: -
V: TRBV5-4
CDR3: CASSSSAGVDEQYF
DNA: TGTGCCAGCAGCTCATCGGCGGGAGTCGACGAGCAGTACTTC

J: TRBJ2-7
D: -
size: -
V: TRBV21-1
CDR3: CASSKYLLGGHEQYF
DNA: TGTGCCAGCAGCAAATATCTTCTTGGAGGTCACGAGCAGTACTTC

J: TRBJ2-7
D: -
size: -
V: TRBV11-3
CDR3: CASSYGTLYEQYF
DNA: TGTGCCAGCAGCTACGGGACACTATACGAGCAGTACTTC

J: TRBJ1-1
D: TRBD1
size: -
V: TRBV28
CDR3: CASIQQGAQTKNTEAFF
DNA: TGTGCCAGCATCCAACAGGGGGCGCAGACTAAGAACACTGAAGCTTTCTTT

J: TRBJ1-1
D: -
size: -
V: TRBV4-1
CDR3: CASSQLNTEAFF
DNA: TGCGCCAGCAGCCAGTTAAACACTGAAGCTTTCTTT

J: TRBJ2-3
D: TRBD2
size: -
V: TRBV7-9
CDR3: CASSWSSGTADTQYF
DNA: TGTGCCAGCAGCTGGTCTAGCGGGACGGCAGATACGCAGTATTTT

J: TRBJ1-3
D: -
size: -
V: TRBV7-9
CDR3: CASAGTSTGNTIYF
DNA: TGTGCCAGCGCGGGAACCTCGACTGGAAACACCATATATTTT

J: TRBJ2-7
D: -
size: -
V: TRBV12-5
CDR3: CASGPAGHHREQYF
DNA: TGTGCTAGTGGCCCAGCGGGACACCACCGTGAGCAGTACTTC

J: TRBJ1-1
D: TRBD1
size: once
V: TRBV18
CDR3: CASSSTGGGTEAFF
DNA: TGTGCCAGCTCATCTACAGGGGGGGGGACTGAAGCTTTCTTT

J: TRBJ2-1
D: TRBD2
size: -
V: TRBV5-1
CDR3: CASSSRLAGGRHEQFF
DNA: TGCGCCAGCAGCTCCAGACTAGCGGGAGGGCGGCATGAGCAGTTCTTC

J: TRBJ2-3
D: -
size: -
V: TRBV7-3
CDR3: CASSLGGRTDTQYF
DNA: TGTGCCAGCAGCTTGGGGGGGCGGACAGATACGCAGTATTTT

J: TRBJ2-7
D: TRBD2
size: -
V: TRBV19
CDR3: CASSSGLASYEQYF
DNA: TGTGCCAGTAGCTCAGGACTAGCGAGCTACGAGCAGTACTTC

J: TRBJ1-1
D: -
size: -
V: TRBV6-5
CDR3: CASSYLDTNTEAFF
DNA: TGTGCCAGCAGTTACCTGGACACCAACACTGAAGCTTTCTTT

J: TRBJ2-7
D: TRBD1
size: -
V: TRBV19
CDR3: CASSVMDRVYEQYF
DNA: TGTGCCAGTAGTGTAATGGACAGGGTCTACGAGCAGTACTTC

J: TRBJ2-7
D: -
size: -
V: TRBV10-1
CDR3: CASSDRYEQYF
DNA: TGCGCCAGCAGTGATCGGTACGAGCAGTACTTC

J: TRBJ2-7
D: TRBD2
size: -
V: TRBV28
CDR3: CASRLARMDEQYF
DNA: TGTGCCAGCAGACTAGCGCGGATGGACGAGCAGTACTTC

J: TRBJ2-3
D: -
size: -
V: TRBV19
CDR3: CASSPRDTDTQYF
DNA: TGTGCCAGTAGTCCCAGGGACACAGATACGCAGTATTTT

J: TRBJ1-1
D: -
size: -
V: TRBV5-6
CDR3: CASSLRGARTEAFF
DNA: TGTGCCAGCAGCTTGCGGGGGGCGAGGACTGAAGCTTTCTTT

J: TRBJ2-7
D: TRBD2
size: -
V: TRBV28
CDR3: CASSFFGREIYEQYF
DNA: TGTGCCAGCAGTTTCTTCGGGAGGGAAATCTACGAGCAGTACTTC

J: TRBJ2-7
D: -
size: -
V: TRBV29-1
CDR3: CSASRGPSSYEQYF
DNA: TGCAGCGCCTCCCGGGGTCCTAGCTCCTACGAGCAGTACTTC

J: TRBJ2-3
D: TRBD2
size: -
V: TRBV2
CDR3: CARGLAGGGQTDTQYF
DNA: TGTGCCAGGGGACTAGCGGGAGGGGGCCAAACAGATACGCAGTATTTT

J: TRBJ1-4
D: TRBD1
size: -
V: TRBV28
CDR3: CASSLYTGGASNEKLFF
DNA: TGTGCCAGCAGTTTATATACAGGGGGCGCCTCTAATGAAAAACTGTTTTTT

J: TRBJ1-1
D: -
size: -
V: TRBV6-6
CDR3: CASSYFDWDTEAFF
DNA: TGTGCCAGCAGTTACTTCGACTGGGACACTGAAGCTTTCTTT

J: TRBJ1-2
D: TRBD1
size: once
V: TRBV4-1
CDR3: CASSRDRTYGYTF
DNA: TGCGCCAGCAGCCGGGACAGAACATATGGCTACACCTTC

J: TRBJ1-2
D: TRBD1
size: -
V: TRBV5-1
CDR3: CASSLGTGSNYGYTF
DNA: TGCGCCAGCAGCCTCGGGACAGGTTCTAACTATGGCTACACCTTC

J: TRBJ2-5
D: -
size: -
V: TRBV28
CDR3: CASSPRVASQETQYF
DNA: TGTGCCAGCAGTCCGCGGGTCGCATCCCAAGAGACCCAGTACTTC

J: TRBJ1-1
D: -
size: -
V: TRBV6-2/TRBV6-3
CDR3: CASSLGQGTEAFF
DNA: TGTGCCAGCAGTTTGGGGCAGGGGACTGAAGCTTTCTTT

J: TRBJ1-2
D: -
size: -
V: TRBV6-5
CDR3: CASSYDRNYGYTF
DNA: TGTGCCAGCAGTTACGACAGAAACTATGGCTACACCTTC

J: TRBJ1-5
D: -
size: -
V: TRBV19
CDR3: CASSFRGFGQPQHF
DNA: TGTGCCAGTAGTTTTAGGGGTTTCGGGCAGCCCCAGCATTTT

J: TRBJ2-3
D: TRBD2
size: -
V: TRBV7-9
CDR3: CASSYPGLVMMPQYF
DNA: TGTGCCAGCAGCTACCCGGGACTAGTAATGATGCCGCAGTATTTT

J: TRBJ1-2
D: -
size: -
V: TRBV27
CDR3: CASSQNGFGYTF
DNA: TGTGCCAGCAGTCAAAATGGCTTTGGCTACACCTTC

J: TRBJ2-1
D: TRBD2
size: -
V: TRBV4-3
CDR3: CASSQDRLAGVMFF
DNA: TGCGCCAGCAGCCAAGATCGGCTAGCGGGAGTTATGTTCTTC

J: TRBJ2-7
D: TRBD1
size: -
V: TRBV24-1
CDR3: CATSDGTGTGGGFYEQYF
DNA: TGTGCCACCAGTGATGGGACCGGGACAGGGGGCGGATTCTACGAGCAGTACTTC